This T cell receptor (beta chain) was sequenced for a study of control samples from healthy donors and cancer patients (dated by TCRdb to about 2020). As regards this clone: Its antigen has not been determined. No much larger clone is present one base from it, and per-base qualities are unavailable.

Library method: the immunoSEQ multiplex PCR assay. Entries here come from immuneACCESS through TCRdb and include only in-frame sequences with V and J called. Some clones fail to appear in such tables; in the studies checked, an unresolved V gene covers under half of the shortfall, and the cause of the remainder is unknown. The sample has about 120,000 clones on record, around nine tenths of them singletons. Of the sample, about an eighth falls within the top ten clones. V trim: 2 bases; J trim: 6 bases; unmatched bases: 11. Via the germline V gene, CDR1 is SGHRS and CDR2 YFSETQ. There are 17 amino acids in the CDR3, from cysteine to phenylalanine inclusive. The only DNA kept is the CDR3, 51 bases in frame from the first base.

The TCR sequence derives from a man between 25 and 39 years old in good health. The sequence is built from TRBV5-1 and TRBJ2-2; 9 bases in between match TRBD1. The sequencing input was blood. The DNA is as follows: TGCGCCAGCAGCTTCCGGGACAGGGCTGTAGGTGCCGGGGAGCTGTTTTTT. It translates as CASSFRDRAVGAGELFF. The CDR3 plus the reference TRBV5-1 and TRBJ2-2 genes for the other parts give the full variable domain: KAGVTQTPRYLIKTRGQQVTLSCSPISGHRSVSWYQQTPGQGLQFLFEYFSETQRNKGNFPGRFSGRQFSNSRSEMNVSTLELGDSALYLCASSFRDRAVGAGELFFGEGSRLTVL.